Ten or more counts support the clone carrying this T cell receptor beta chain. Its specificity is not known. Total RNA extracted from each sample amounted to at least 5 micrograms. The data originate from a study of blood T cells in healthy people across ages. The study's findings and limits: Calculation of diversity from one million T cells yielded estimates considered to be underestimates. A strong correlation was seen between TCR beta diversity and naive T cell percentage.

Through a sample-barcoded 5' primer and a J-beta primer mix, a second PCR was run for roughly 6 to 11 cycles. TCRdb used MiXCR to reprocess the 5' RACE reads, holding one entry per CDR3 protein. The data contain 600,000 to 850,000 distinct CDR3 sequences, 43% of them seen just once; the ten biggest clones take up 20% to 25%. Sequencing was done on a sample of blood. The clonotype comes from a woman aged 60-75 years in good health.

The chain's CDR3 is CSARDQTSGRYEQYF. CDR3 nucleotides: TGCAGTGCTAGAGACCAGACTAGCGGGAGGTACGAGCAGTACTTC. V and J are TRBV20-1 and TRBJ2-7, with 13 bases aligning to TRBD2. CDR3 length: 15 residues. Germline-derived CDR1 and CDR2 are DFQATT and SNEGSKA (reference sequence). V lost 0 bases and J lost 4; bases outside the gene matches: 3.